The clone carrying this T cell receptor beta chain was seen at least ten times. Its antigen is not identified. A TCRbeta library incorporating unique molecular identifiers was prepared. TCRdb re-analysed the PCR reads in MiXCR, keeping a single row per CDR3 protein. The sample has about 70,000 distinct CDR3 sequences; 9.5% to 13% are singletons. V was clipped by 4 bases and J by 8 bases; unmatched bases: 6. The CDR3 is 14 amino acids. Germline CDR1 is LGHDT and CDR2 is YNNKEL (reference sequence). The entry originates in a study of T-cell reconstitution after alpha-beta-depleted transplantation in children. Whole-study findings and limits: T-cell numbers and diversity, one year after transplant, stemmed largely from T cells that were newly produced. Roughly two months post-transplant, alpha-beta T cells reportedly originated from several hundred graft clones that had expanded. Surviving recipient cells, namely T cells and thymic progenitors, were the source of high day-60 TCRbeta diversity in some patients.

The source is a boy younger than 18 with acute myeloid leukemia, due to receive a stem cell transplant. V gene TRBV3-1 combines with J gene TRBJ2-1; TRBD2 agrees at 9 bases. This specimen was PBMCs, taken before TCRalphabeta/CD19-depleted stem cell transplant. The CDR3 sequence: CASSLGTSWDEQFF. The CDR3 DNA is TGTGCCAGCAGCCTAGGGACTAGCTGGGATGAGCAGTTCTTC.